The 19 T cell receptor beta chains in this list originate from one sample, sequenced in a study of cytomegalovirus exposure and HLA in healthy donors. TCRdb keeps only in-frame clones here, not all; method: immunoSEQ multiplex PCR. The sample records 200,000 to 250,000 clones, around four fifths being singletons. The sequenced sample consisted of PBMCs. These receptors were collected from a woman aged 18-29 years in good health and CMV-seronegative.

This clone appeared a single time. The CDR3 sequence is CASSPGTSGLTNEQFF. Written as DNA, the CDR3 is TGCGCCAGCAGCCCCGGGACTAGCGGATTAACCAATGAGCAGTTCTTC. The gene calls are TRBV5-1 and TRBJ2-1; TRBD2 aligns across 11 bases. V lost 4 bases and J lost 6; bases outside the gene matches: 9. CDR1 and CDR2 from the germline V gene are SGHRS and YFSETQ. This CDR3 region has 16 residues. Filled out from reference TRBV5-1 and TRBJ2-1, the complete variable domain reads KAGVTQTPRYLIKTRGQQVTLSCSPISGHRSVSWYQQTPGQGLQFLFEYFSETQRNKGNFPGRFSGRQFSNSRSEMNVSTLELGDSALYLCASSPGTSGLTNEQFFGPGTRLTVL.

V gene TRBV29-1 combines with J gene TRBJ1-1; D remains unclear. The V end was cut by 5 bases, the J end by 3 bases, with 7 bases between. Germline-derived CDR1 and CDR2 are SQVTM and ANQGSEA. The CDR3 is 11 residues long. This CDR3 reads CSVRSDTEAFF. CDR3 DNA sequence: TGCAGCGTTAGGTCGGACACTGAAGCTTTCTTT.

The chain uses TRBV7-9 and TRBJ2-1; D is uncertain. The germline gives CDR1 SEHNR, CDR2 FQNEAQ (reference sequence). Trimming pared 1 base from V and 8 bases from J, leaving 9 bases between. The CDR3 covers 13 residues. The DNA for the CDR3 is TGTGCCAGCAGCTTAGGCTTTCTGGATGAGCAGTTCTTC. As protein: CASSLGFLDEQFF.

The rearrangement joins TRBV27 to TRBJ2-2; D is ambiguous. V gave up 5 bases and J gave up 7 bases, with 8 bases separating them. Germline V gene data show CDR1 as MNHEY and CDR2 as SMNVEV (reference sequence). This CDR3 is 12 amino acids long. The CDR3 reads CASSMSGGELFF. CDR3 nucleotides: TGTGCCAGCAGTATGTCCGGCGGGGAGCTGTTTTTT.

The CDR3, as DNA: TGTGCCATCAGTGAGTCAATGATACAGGGGGCGGGAGAGCAGTACTTC. This gives the protein CAISESMIQGAGEQYF. The gene calls are TRBV10-3 and TRBJ2-7; 9 bases match TRBD1. Per germline, CDR1 ENHRY and CDR2 SYGVKD. Trimming cost V 0 bases and J 7 bases; bases outside gene matches: 10. The length of the CDR3 is 16 residues.

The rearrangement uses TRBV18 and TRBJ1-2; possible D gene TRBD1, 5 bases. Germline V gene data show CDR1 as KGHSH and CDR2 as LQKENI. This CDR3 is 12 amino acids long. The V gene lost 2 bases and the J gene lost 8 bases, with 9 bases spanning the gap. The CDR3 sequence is CASSPGGVGYTF. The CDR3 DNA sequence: TGTGCCAGCTCACCAGGGGGGGTCGGCTACACCTTC.

The DNA for the CDR3 is TGTGCCTGGAGTGTAGGGCGGTTTAGCGAGCAGTACTTC. This translates into CAWSVGRFSEQYF. The chain recombines TRBV30 with TRBJ2-7; no definite D call. The CDR3 extends over 13 amino acids. Trimming took off 0 bases at V and 6 bases at J, with 12 bases between the two ends. Germline V CDR1 and CDR2: GTSNPN, SVGIG (reference sequence). Looking up the rest from reference TRBV30 and TRBJ2-7 gives the full variable domain: SQTIHQWPATLVQPVGSPLSLECTVEGTSNPNLYWYRQAAGRGLQLLFYSVGIGQISSEVPQNLSASRPQDRQFILSSKKLLLSDSGFYLCAWSVGRFSEQYFGPGTRLTVT.

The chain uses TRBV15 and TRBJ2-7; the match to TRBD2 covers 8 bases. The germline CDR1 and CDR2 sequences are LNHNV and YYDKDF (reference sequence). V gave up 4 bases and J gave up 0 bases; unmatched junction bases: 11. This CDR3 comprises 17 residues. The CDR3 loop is CATSIGTGGPSSYEQYF. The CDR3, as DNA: TGTGCCACCAGCATCGGCACGGGGGGGCCCTCCTCCTACGAGCAGTACTTC. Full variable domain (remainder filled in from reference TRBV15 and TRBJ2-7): DAMVIQNPRYQVTQFGKPVTLSCSQTLNHNVMYWYQQKSSQAPKLLFHYYDKDFNNEADTPDNFQSRRPNTSFCFLDIRSPGLGDTAMYLCATSIGTGGPSSYEQYFGPGTRLTVT.

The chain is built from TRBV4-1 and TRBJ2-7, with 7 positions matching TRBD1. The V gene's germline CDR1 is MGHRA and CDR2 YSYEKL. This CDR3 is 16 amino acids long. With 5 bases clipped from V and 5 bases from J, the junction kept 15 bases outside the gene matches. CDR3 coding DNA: TGCGCCAGCAGCAGAGGAGGACAGGCTCTATCCGACGAGCAGTACTTC. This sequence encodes CASSRGGQALSDEQYF.

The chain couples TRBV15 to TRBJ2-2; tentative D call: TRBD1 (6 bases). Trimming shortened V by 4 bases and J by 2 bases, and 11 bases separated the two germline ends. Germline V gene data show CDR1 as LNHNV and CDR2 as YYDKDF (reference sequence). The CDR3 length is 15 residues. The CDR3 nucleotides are TGTGCCACCAGCACCCGGACAGTTAACACCGGGGAGCTGTTTTTT. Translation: CATSTRTVNTGELFF.

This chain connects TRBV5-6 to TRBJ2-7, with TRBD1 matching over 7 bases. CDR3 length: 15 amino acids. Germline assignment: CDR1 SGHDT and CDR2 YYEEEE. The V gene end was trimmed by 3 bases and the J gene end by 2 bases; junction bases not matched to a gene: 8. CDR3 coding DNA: TGTGCCAGCAGCTGGGGACAGAGCAATACCTACGAGCAGTACTTC. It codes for CASSWGQSNTYEQYF. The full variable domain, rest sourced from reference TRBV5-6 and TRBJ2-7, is DAGVTQSPTHLIKTRGQQVTLRCSPKSGHDTVSWYQQALGQGPQFIFQYYEEEERQRGNFPDRFSGHQFPNYSSELNVNALLLGDSALYLCASSWGQSNTYEQYFGPGTRLTVT.

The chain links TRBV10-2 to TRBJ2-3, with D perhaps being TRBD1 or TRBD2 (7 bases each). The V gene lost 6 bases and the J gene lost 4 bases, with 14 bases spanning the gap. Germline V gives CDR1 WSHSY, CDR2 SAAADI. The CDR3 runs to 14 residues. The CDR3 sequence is CASRGGRGADTQYF. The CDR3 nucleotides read TGCGCCAGCAGAGGGGGCCGGGGGGCAGATACGCAGTATTTT.

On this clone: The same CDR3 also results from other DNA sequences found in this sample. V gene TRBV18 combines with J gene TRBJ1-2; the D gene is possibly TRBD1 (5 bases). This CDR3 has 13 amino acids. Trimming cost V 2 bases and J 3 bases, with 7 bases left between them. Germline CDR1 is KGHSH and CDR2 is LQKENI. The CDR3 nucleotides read TGTGCCAGCTCACCAGACAGAGACTATGGCTACACCTTC. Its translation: CASSPDRDYGYTF.

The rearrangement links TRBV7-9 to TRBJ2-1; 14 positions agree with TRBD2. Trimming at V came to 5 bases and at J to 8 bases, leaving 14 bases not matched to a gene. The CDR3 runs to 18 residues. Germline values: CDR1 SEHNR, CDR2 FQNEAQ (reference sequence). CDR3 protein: CASSLGLAGGFRGDEQFF. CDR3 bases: TGTGCCAGCAGCCTAGGACTAGCGGGAGGATTTAGGGGCGATGAGCAGTTCTTC.

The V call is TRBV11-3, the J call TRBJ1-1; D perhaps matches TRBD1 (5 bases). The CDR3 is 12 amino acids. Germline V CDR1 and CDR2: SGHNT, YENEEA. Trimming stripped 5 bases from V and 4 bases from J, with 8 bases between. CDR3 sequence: CASSQGFTEAFF. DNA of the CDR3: TGTGCCAGCAGCCAGGGATTCACTGAAGCTTTCTTT.

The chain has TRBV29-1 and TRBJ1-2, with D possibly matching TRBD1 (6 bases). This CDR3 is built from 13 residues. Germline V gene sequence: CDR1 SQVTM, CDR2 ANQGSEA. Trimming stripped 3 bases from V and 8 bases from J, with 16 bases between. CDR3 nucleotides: TGCAGCGTTGACGACAGGCCTTTTGGGGGCTACACCTTC. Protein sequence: CSVDDRPFGGYTF. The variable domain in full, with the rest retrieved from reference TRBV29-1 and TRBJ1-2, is SAVISQKPSRDICQRGTSLTIQCQVDSQVTMMFWYRQQPGQSLTLIATANQGSEATYESGFVIDKFPISRPNLTFSTLTVSNMSPEDSSIYLCSVDDRPFGGYTFGSGTRLTVV.

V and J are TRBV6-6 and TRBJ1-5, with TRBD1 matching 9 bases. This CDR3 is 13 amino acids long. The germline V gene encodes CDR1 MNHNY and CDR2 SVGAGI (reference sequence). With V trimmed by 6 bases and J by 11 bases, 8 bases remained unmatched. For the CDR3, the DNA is TGTGCCAGCAGCTCGACAGGGGGGTGGGCCCAGCATTTT. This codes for CASSSTGGWAQHF.

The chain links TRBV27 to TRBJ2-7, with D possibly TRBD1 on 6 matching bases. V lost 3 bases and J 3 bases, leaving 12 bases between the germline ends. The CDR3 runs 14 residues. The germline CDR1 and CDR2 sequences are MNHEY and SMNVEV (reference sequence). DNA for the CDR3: TGTGCCAGCAGTTTGGGGGCCGGCGACTACGAGCAGTACTTC. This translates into CASSLGAGDYEQYF.

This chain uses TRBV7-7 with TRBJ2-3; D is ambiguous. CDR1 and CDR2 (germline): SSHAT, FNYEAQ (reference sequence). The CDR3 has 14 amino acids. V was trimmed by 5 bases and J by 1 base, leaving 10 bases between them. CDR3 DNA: TGTGCCAGCAGCCAGGACGGACGCACAGATACGCAGTATTTT. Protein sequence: CASSQDGRTDTQYF. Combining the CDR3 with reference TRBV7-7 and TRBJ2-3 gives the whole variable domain GAGVSQSPRYKVTKRGQDVTLRCDPISSHATLYWYQQALGQGPEFLTYFNYEAQPDKSGLPSDRFSAERPEGSISTLTIQRTEQRDSAMYRCASSQDGRTDTQYFGPGTRLTVL.